These 14 T cell receptor beta chains originate from one sample sequenced in a study of cytomegalovirus exposure and HLA in healthy donors. This table comes from immunoSEQ multiplex PCR, and its TCRdb copy is limited to in-frame clones, with some not included. The sample contains fewer than 120,000 clones, approximately 88% of which appear only once. The sequenced sample consisted of PBMCs. These receptors were collected from a woman in her twenties or thirties in good health and CMV-seropositive.

The CDR3 protein is CASSPGGAGDTQYF. The CDR3 bases are TGTGCCAGCAGCCCCGGGGGGGCCGGGGATACGCAGTATTTT. The rearrangement uses TRBV9 and TRBJ2-3; TRBD2 aligns across 8 bases. The CDR3 length is 14 residues. The germline V gene has CDR1 SGDLS and CDR2 YYNGEE. V shed 4 bases and J 6 bases; nucleotides not matched to a gene: 7.

The J gene is TRBJ2-1, the V gene TRBV5-6; TRBD1 might be the D (6 bases). The CDR3 is 15 residues long. Germline CDR1 SGHDT, CDR2 YYEEEE. Trimming removed 2 bases at V and 7 bases at J, with 16 bases between. Written as DNA, the CDR3 is TGTGCCAGCAGCTTCCGGGACATAATGAGGAATGAGCAGTTCTTC. It encodes CASSFRDIMRNEQFF.

This clone was picked up one time. The chain's CDR3 is CAGGETQYF. The CDR3 nucleotides are TGTGCCGGGGGGGAGACCCAGTACTTC. This chain uses TRBV5-3 with TRBJ2-5, with D perhaps TRBD2 (6 bases). TRBV5-3 counts as an open reading frame of uncertain function. The CDR3 totals 9 residues. Trimming stripped 10 bases from V and 5 bases from J, with 6 bases between.

This rearrangement joins TRBV30 to TRBJ2-6, with a possible D match to TRBD2 (6 bases). Germline lookup yields CDR1 GTSNPN and CDR2 SVGIG (reference sequence). Trimming removed 3 bases at V and 1 base at J, with 10 bases between. The CDR3 contains 15 residues. The CDR3 sequence is CAWSRRGSGANVLTF. CDR3 nucleotide sequence: TGTGCCTGGAGCCGGAGGGGTTCTGGGGCCAACGTCCTGACTTTC.

This clone has more than one count but fewer than ten. V and J are TRBV29-1 and TRBJ1-2; maybe TRBD1 (6 bases). The CDR3 is 12 amino acids. Germline CDR1 SQVTM, CDR2 ANQGSEA. V was pared by 3 bases and J by 4 bases, with 9 bases between. In DNA, the CDR3 is TGCAGCGTTGATGACAGGAGCTATGGCTACACCTTC. It is translated as CSVDDRSYGYTF.

This sequence joins TRBV30 and TRBJ2-5, with 9 bases that match TRBD2. This CDR3 region has 15 residues. In germline, CDR1 is GTSNPN, CDR2 SVGIG (reference sequence). The junction had 7 bases not matched to a gene; V was cut back by 0 bases and J by 5 bases. The CDR3 region is CAWSVGAGGRETQYF. CDR3 coding DNA: TGTGCCTGGAGTGTAGGGGCGGGGGGGCGGGAGACCCAGTACTTC.

V is TRBV7-3 and J is TRBJ1-1; D might be TRBD1 (5 bases). In germline, CDR1 is SGHTA, CDR2 FQGTGA. The V end lost 5 bases, the J end lost 0 bases, and 19 bases lay between the germline ends. The CDR3 covers 17 residues. The CDR3 sequence: CASSPFGHPILNTEAFF. CDR3 in DNA: TGTGCCAGCAGCCCCTTTGGACATCCTATCTTGAACACTGAAGCTTTCTTT.

CDR3 sequence (DNA): TGTGCCTGGAGTTATTCGAGTCTGGAGCTGTTTTTT. As protein: CAWSYSSLELFF. The chain is built from TRBV30 and TRBJ2-2, with no clear D. The germline V and J ends were trimmed by 2 bases and 10 bases, with 11 bases remaining between them. Germline CDR1 and CDR2: GTSNPN and SVGIG (reference sequence). The CDR3 covers 12 residues.

The rearrangement joins TRBV18 to TRBJ2-3; 11 nucleotides line up with TRBD2. This CDR3 spans 14 amino acids. Germline CDR1 is KGHSH and CDR2 is LQKENI. J gave up 7 bases and V 6 bases, and 6 bases lay outside the gene matches. The CDR3 here is CASSKTSGGNTQYF. The CDR3 bases are TGTGCCAGCTCTAAAACTAGCGGGGGAAATACGCAGTATTTT.

A single count supports this clone. This chain links TRBV9 with TRBJ2-1; D is unclear. The CDR3 sequence is 16 residues long. CDR1 is SGDLS and CDR2 is YYNGEE in the germline V gene. The ends were cut back, 0 bases at V and 4 bases at J, with 14 bases in the middle. The CDR3 DNA is TGTGCCAGCAGCGTAGAACCACAAACAATTTACAATGAGCAGTTCTTC. This sequence encodes CASSVEPQTIYNEQFF.

The chain is built from TRBV2 and TRBJ2-2, with 10 bases that match TRBD2. The germline CDR1 and CDR2 sequences are SNHLY and FYNNEI. Trimming removed 2 bases from V and 2 bases from J; junction bases left unmatched: 11. The CDR3 runs 19 residues. This chain's CDR3 is CASSEMVGLAGVNTGELFF. The CDR3 DNA is TGTGCCAGCAGTGAAATGGTAGGTCTAGCGGGAGTCAACACCGGGGAGCTGTTTTTT.

V and J are TRBV11-1 and TRBJ2-1; tentatively, D is TRBD2 (6 bases). V lost 5 bases and J 5 bases, leaving 16 bases between the germline ends. Germline CDR1 and CDR2: SGHAT and FQDESV (reference sequence). The CDR3 loop spans 15 amino acids. The CDR3 sequence: CASSTRRAPNNEQFF. The CDR3 DNA is TGTGCCAGCAGCACCAGGAGGGCCCCAAACAATGAGCAGTTCTTC.

The chain's CDR3 is CASSSTGGPLLNEAFF. The CDR3 DNA reads as TGCGCCAGCAGTAGTACAGGGGGCCCGTTACTCAATGAAGCTTTCTTT. The genes are TRBV5-1 and TRBJ1-1, with 9 bases lining up with TRBD1. The V and J ends lost 5 bases and 7 bases, in that order; junction bases with no gene match: 15. The V gene's germline CDR1 is SGHRS and CDR2 YFSETQ. The CDR3 runs 16 residues. Full variable domain (rest looked up from reference TRBV5-1 and TRBJ1-1): KAGVTQTPRYLIKTRGQQVTLSCSPISGHRSVSWYQQTPGQGLQFLFEYFSETQRNKGNFPGRFSGRQFSNSRSEMNVSTLELGDSALYLCASSSTGGPLLNEAFFGQGTRLTVV.

This chain joins TRBV19 and TRBJ2-7; 7 bases map to TRBD2. With V trimmed by 6 bases and J by 2 bases, 7 bases remained unmatched. The V gene's germline CDR1 is LNHDA and CDR2 SQIVND (reference sequence). CDR3 length: 14 residues. The CDR3 reads CASRAGTTAYEQYF. The CDR3 DNA reads as TGTGCCAGTAGAGCCGGGACTACCGCCTACGAGCAGTACTTC.